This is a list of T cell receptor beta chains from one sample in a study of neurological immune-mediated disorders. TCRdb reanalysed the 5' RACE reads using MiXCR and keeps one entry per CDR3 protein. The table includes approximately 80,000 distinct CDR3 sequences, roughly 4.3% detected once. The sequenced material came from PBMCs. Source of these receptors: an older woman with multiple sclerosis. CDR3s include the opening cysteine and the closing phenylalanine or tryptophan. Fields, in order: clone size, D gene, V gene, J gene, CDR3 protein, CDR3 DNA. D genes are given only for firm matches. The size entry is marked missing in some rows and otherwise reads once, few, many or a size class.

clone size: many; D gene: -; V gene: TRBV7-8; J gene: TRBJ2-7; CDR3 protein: CASSLMQGTYEQYF; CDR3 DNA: TGTGCCAGCAGCTTAATGCAGGGCACCTACGAGCAGTACTTC
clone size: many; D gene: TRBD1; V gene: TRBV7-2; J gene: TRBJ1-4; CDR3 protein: CASSPTGAGGEKLFF; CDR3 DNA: TGTGCCAGCAGCCCTACAGGAGCAGGGGGTGAAAAACTGTTTTTT
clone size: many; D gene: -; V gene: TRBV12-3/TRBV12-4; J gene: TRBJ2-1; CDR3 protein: CASPGQFF; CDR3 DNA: TGTGCCAGCCCTGGGCAGTTCTTC
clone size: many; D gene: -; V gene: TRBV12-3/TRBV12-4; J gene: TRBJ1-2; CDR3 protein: CASSGENRDGGYTF; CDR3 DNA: TGTGCCAGCAGTGGGGAAAACAGGGATGGTGGCTACACCTTC
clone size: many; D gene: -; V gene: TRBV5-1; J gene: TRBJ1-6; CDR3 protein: CASSLRGTSLSSYNSPLHF; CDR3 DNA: TGCGCCAGCAGCTTGCGGGGGACGTCCCTTAGCTCCTATAATTCACCCCTCCACTTT
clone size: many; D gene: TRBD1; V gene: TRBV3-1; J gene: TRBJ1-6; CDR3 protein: CASSQLPGQGNSPLHF; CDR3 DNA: TGTGCCAGCAGCCAACTACCGGGACAGGGTAATTCACCCCTCCACTTT
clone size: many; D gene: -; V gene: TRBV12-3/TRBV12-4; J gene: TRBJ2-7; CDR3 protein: CASSGSSSYEQYF; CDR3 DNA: TGTGCGAGTTCGGGATCTAGCTCCTACGAGCAGTACTTC
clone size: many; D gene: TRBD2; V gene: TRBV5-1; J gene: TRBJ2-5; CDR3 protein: CASSLGASGGEETQYF; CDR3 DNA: TGCGCCAGCAGCTTGGGAGCTAGCGGGGGCGAAGAGACCCAGTACTTC
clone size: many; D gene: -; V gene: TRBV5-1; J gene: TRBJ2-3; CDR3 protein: CASSQASTSTDTQYF; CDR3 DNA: TGCGCCAGCAGCCAAGCCAGCACCAGCACAGATACGCAGTATTTT
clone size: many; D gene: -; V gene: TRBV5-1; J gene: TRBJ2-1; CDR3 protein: CASRLTRLGYNEQFF; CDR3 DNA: TGCGCCAGCAGATTGACTAGGCTCGGTTACAATGAGCAGTTCTTC
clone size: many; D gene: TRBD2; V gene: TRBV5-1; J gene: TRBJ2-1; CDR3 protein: CASRREGGGYNEQFF; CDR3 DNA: TGCGCCAGCAGGCGGGAGGGGGGAGGCTACAATGAGCAGTTCTTC
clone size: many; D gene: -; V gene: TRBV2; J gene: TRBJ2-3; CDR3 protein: CASRRETGASTDTQYF; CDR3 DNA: TGTGCCAGCAGACGCGAGACAGGAGCTAGCACAGATACGCAGTATTTT
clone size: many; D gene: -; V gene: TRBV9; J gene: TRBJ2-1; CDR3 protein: CASSVTGGDYNEQFF; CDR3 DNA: TGTGCCAGCAGCGTCACAGGGGGGGACTACAATGAGCAGTTCTTC
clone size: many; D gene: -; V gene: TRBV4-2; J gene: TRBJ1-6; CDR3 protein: CASSQDNSPLHF; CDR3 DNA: TGTGCCAGCAGCCAAGATAATTCACCCCTCCACTTT
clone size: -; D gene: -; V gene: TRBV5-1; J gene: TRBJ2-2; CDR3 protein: CASRDSLQGPTGELFF; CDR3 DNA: TGCGCCAGCAGGGACTCCCTACAGGGACCCACCGGGGAGCTGTTTTTT
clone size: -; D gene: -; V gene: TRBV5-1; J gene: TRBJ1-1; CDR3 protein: CASPTTRGTEAFF; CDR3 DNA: TGCGCCAGCCCAACCACCAGGGGCACTGAAGCTTTCTTT
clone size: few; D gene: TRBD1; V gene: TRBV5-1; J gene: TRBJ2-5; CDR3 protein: CASSGNRGETQYF; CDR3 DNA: TGCGCCAGCAGCGGCAACAGGGGAGAGACCCAGTACTTC
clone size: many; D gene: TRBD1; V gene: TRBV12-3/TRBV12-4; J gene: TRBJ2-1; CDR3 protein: CASTLGAGGSEQFF; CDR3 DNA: TGTGCCAGCACCTTAGGGGCAGGGGGATCTGAGCAGTTCTTC
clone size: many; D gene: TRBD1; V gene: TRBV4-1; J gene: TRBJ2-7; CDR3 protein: CASGYVSGGRGQEEQYF; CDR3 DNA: TGCGCCAGTGGCTACGTATCTGGGGGAAGGGGGCAGGAGGAGCAGTACTTC
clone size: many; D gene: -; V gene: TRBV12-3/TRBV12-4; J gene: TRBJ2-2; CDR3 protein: CASGTENTGELFF; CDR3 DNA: TGTGCCTCCGGGACGGAAAACACCGGGGAGCTGTTTTTT
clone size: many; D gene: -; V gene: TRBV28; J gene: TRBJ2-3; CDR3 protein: CASSLSGPLGPDTQYF; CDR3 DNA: TGTGCCAGCAGTCTCTCAGGACCCCTGGGGCCAGATACGCAGTATTTT
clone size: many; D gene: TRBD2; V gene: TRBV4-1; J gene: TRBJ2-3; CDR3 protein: CASSLAAGGSSTDTQYF; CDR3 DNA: TGCGCCAGCAGCCTAGCAGCGGGGGGATCTAGCACAGATACGCAGTATTTT
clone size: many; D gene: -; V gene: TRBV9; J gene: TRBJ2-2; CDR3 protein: CASSGGTTVNTGELFF; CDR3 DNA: TGTGCCAGCAGCGGTGGGACAACCGTAAACACCGGGGAGCTGTTTTTT
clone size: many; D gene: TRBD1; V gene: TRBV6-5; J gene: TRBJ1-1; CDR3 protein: CASRSGGGGGRLTEAFF; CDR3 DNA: TGTGCCAGCAGATCAGGGGGGGGAGGGGGCAGGCTCACTGAAGCTTTCTTT
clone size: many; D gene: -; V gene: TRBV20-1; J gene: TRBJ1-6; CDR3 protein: CSATPPASLNSPLHF; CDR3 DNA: TGCAGTGCTACTCCCCCGGCCAGTCTCAATTCACCCCTCCACTTT
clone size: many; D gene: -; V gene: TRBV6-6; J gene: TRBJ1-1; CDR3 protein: CASSPTHGGRTEAFF; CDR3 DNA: TGTGCCAGCAGCCCGACCCATGGGGGGAGGACTGAAGCTTTCTTT
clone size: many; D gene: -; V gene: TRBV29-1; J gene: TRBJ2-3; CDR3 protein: CSVEDPGTDTQYF; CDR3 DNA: TGCAGCGTTGAAGATCCCGGCACAGATACGCAGTATTTT
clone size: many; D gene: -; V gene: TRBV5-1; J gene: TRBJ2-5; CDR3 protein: CASSSRGGGQETQYF; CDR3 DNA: TGCGCCAGCAGCTCCCGGGGAGGGGGCCAGGAGACCCAGTACTTC
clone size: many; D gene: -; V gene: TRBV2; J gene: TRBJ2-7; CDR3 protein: CATDSQGYEQYF; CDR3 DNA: TGTGCCACCGATTCACAGGGTTACGAGCAGTACTTC
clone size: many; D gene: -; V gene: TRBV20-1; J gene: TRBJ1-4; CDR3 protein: CSARDRLEKLFF; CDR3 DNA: TGCAGTGCTAGAGATCGCCTGGAAAAACTGTTTTTT
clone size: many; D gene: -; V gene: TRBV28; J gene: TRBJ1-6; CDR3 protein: CASSPVSSPLHF; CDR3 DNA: TGTGCCAGCAGTCCCGTGAGTTCACCCCTCCACTTT
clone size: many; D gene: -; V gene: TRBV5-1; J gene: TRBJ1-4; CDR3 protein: CASSKGQGIEKLFF; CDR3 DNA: TGCGCCAGCAGCAAGGGCCAGGGAATCGAAAAACTGTTTTTT
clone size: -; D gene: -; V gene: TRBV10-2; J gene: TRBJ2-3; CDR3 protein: CASSKRSRDTQYF; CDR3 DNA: TGCGCCAGTAGTAAACGTTCCCGGGATACGCAGTATTTT
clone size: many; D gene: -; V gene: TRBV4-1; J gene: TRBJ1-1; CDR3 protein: CASSQRPLRGVTEAFF; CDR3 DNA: TGCGCCAGCAGCCAAAGACCCCTCAGGGGAGTGACTGAAGCTTTCTTT
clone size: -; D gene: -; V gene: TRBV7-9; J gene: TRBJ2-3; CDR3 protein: CASIFPGTSTDTQYF; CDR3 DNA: TGTGCCAGCATCTTCCCCGGGACTAGCACAGATACGCAGTATTTT
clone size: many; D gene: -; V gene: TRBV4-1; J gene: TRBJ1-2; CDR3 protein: CASSQDTGHGYTF; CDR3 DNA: TGCGCCAGCAGCCAAGATACAGGGCATGGCTACACCTTC
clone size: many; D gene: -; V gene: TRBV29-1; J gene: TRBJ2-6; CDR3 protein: CSVETSGANVLTF; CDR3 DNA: TGCAGCGTTGAGACGTCTGGGGCCAACGTCCTGACTTTC
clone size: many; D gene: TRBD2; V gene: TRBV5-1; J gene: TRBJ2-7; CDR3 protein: CASSLAPSGSYEQYF; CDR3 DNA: TGCGCCAGCAGCTTGGCCCCTAGCGGATCCTACGAGCAGTACTTC
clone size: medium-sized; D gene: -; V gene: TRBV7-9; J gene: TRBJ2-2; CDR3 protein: CASRHSNTGELFF; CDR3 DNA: TGTGCCAGCAGGCATTCGAACACCGGGGAGCTGTTTTTT
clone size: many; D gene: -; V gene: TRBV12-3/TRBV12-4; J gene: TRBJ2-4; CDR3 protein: CASSYMEVAKNIQYF; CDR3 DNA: TGTGCCAGCAGTTATATGGAGGTGGCCAAAAACATTCAGTACTTC
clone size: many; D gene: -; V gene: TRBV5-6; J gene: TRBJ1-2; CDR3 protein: CASSYGTPGYTF; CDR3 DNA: TGTGCCAGCAGCTACGGGACGCCGGGCTACACCTTC
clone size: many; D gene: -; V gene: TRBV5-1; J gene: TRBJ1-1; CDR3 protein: CASSITAMGTEAFF; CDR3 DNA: TGCGCCAGCAGCATCACAGCCATGGGGACTGAAGCTTTCTTT
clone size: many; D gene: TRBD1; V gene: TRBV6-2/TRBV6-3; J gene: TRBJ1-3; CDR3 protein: CASRPGQRFGNTIYF; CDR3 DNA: TGTGCCAGCAGGCCGGGACAGCGCTTTGGAAACACCATATATTTT
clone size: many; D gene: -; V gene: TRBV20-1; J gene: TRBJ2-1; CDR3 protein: CSARGPSYNEQFF; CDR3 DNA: TGCAGTGCTAGGGGCCCCTCCTACAATGAGCAGTTCTTC
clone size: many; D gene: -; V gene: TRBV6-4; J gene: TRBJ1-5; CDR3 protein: CASSVGGDQPQHF; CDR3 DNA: TGTGCCAGCAGTGTAGGGGGAGATCAGCCCCAGCATTTT